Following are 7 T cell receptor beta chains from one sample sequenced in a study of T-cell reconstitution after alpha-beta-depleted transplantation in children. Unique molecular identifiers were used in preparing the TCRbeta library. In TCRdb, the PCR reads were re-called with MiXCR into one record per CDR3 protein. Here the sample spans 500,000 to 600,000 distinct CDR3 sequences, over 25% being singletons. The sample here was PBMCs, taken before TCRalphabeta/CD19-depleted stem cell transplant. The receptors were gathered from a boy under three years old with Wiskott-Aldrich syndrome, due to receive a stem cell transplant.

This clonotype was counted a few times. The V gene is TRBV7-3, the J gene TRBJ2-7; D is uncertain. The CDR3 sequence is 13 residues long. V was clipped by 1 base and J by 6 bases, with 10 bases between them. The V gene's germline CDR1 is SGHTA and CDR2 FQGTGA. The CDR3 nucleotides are TGTGCCAGCAGCTTAATTAAGGGAAGCGAGCAGTACTTC. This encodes CASSLIKGSEQYF.

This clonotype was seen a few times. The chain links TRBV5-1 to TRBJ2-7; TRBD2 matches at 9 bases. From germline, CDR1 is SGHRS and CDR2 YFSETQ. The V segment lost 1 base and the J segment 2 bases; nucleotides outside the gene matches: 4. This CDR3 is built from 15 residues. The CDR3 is CASSLYAGGAYEQYF. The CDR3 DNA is TGCGCCAGCAGCTTGTATGCGGGAGGGGCCTACGAGCAGTACTTC. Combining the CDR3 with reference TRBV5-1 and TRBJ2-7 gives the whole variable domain KAGVTQTPRYLIKTRGQQVTLSCSPISGHRSVSWYQQTPGQGLQFLFEYFSETQRNKGNFPGRFSGRQFSNSRSEMNVSTLELGDSALYLCASSLYAGGAYEQYFGPGTRLTVT.

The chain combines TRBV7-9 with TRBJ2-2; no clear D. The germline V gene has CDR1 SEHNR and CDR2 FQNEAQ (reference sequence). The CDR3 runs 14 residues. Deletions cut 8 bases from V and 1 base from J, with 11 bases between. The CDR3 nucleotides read TGTGCCAGCGGGTGGTCCGGGAACACCGGGGAGCTGTTTTTT. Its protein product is CASGWSGNTGELFF.

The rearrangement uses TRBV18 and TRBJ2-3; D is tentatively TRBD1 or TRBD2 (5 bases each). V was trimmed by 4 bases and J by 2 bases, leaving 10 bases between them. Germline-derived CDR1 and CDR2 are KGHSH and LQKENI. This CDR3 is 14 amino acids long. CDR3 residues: CASSRDGYTDTQYF. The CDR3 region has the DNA TGTGCCAGCTCACGGGACGGCTACACAGATACGCAGTATTTT.

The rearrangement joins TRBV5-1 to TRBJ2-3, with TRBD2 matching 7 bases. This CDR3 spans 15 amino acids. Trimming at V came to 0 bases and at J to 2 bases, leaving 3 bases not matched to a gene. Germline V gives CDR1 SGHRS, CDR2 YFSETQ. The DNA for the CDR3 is TGCGCCAGCAGCTTGGGAGCGGGAATCACAGATACGCAGTATTTT. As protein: CASSLGAGITDTQYF.

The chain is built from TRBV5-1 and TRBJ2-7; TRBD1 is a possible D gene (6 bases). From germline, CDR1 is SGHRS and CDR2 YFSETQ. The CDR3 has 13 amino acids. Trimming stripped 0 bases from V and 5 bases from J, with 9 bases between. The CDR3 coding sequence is TGCGCCAGCAGCTTGGGAGGGGGAAACGAGCAGTACTTC. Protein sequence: CASSLGGGNEQYF. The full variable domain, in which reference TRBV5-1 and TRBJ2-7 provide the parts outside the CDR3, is KAGVTQTPRYLIKTRGQQVTLSCSPISGHRSVSWYQQTPGQGLQFLFEYFSETQRNKGNFPGRFSGRQFSNSRSEMNVSTLELGDSALYLCASSLGGGNEQYFGPGTRLTVT.

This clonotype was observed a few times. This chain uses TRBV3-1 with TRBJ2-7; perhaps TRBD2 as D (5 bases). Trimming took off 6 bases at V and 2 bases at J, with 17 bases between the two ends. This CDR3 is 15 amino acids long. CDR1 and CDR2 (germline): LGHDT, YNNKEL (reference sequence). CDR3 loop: CASSPLGLTPYEQYF. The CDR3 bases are TGTGCCAGCAGTCCACTAGGACTCACGCCCTACGAGCAGTACTTC.